The clone carrying this TCR beta chain was seen ten or more times. What it binds is not known. The data were obtained in a study of T-cell reconstitution after alpha-beta-depleted transplantation in children. With 3 bases removed from V and 1 base from J, the gap between germline ends came to 7 bases. The CDR3 spans 13 residues. Looked up from germline, CDR1 is MGHRA and CDR2 is YSYEKL. Unique molecular identifiers were incorporated when the TCRbeta library was constructed. TCRdb ran MiXCR on the PCR reads and lists one entry per CDR3 protein. The data show 900,000 or so distinct CDR3 sequences, roughly 15% seen once. General study points: T-cell counts and diversity at one year post-transplant came mainly from newly produced T cells. Approximately two months post-transplant, alpha-beta T cells reportedly originated from several hundred expanded graft clones. The study traced high day-60 TCRbeta diversity in some patients to surviving recipient T cells and thymic progenitors.

This sequence joins TRBV4-1 and TRBJ2-7, with D possibly TRBD2 on 5 matching bases. This clonotype originated in a male patient aged 10-17 years who had a stem cell transplant for acute lymphoblastic leukemia, so the T cells may come from the graft donor. The specimen comprised PBMCs, mostly from graft donor cells, sampled 360 days after TCRalphabeta/CD19-depleted stem cell transplant. The CDR3 nucleotides are TGCGCCAGCAGCCACCCGGGATCCTACGAGCAGTACTTC. This codes for CASSHPGSYEQYF.